This entry features one T cell receptor beta chain sequence. The data stem from a study of blood T cell repertoires in COVID-19. Study-level information: Acute-phase and convalescent COVID-19 samples originated in the United States, Italy and Spain. Sample material is recorded as cDNA or gDNA derived from T cells, B-cell-depleted T cells, or PBMCs.

The V gene lost 6 bases and the J gene lost 0 bases, with 9 bases spanning the gap. CDR1 and CDR2 from the germline V gene are WNHNN and SYGVQD (reference sequence). The CDR3 loop spans 14 amino acids. Original data processing: Amplification with reference gene primers provided the estimates of nucleated cell counts. Clones were sequenced by immunoSEQ multiplex PCR, and TCRdb holds only the in-frame ones, with some missing. That table gives V, J and clone size, and the DNA gave D and trimming. The data show a few hundred thousand clones, with approximately 90% seen just once and about 2% held by the top ten.

V is TRBV10-1 and J is TRBJ2-1; D perhaps matches TRBD2 (5 bases). The sequencing input was peripheral blood. The TCR sequence derives from a man between 18 and 35 years old with active or convalescent COVID-19. The CDR3: CASSARASYNEQFF. For the CDR3, the DNA is TGCGCCAGCAGCGCGCGGGCCTCCTACAATGAGCAGTTCTTC.